This TCR beta chain was identified during a study of blood T cell repertoires in COVID-19. Authors' analysis steps: Amplifying reference gene primers gave estimates of nucleated cell counts. The protocol was immunoSEQ multiplex PCR, while the TCRdb copy is restricted to in-frame clones and leaves out a portion. V and J calls and clone size are as listed in that table; D and trimming were resolved from the DNA. Of fewer than 300,000 clones in the sample, under 90% were seen once. The receptor's source is a human donor in a cohort sampled during active COVID-19. The source material was peripheral blood.

DNA for the CDR3: TGTGCAAGTCCCCACGGGGGGCAAGAGACCCAGTACTTC. Translating it yields CASPHGGQETQYF. The J gene is TRBJ2-5, the V gene TRBV12-2; TRBD2, the D gene given by the table, was not confirmed from the DNA. TRBV12-2 is described as a pseudogene. The CDR3 sequence is 13 residues long.